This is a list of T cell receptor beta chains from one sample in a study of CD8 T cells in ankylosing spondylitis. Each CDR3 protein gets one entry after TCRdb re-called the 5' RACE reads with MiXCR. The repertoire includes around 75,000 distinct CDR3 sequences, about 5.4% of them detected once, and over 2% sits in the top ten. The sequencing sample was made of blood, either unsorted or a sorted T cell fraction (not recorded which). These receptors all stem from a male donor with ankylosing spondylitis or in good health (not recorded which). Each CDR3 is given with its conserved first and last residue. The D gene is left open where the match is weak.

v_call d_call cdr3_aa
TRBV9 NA CASSPDTDTQYF
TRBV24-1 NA CATSGPGGTDTQYF
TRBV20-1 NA CSAIRASQPQHF
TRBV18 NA CASSPSRKNTEAFF
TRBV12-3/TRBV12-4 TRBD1 CASSFQQGALNEQFF
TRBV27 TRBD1 CASRTGAATEAFF
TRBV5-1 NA CASSLTAGEGPQHF
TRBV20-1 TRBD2 CSARTSGGQSSYNEQFF
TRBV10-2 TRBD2 CASSTGLAGKTQYF
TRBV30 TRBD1 CAWSVTRTGGSYGYTF